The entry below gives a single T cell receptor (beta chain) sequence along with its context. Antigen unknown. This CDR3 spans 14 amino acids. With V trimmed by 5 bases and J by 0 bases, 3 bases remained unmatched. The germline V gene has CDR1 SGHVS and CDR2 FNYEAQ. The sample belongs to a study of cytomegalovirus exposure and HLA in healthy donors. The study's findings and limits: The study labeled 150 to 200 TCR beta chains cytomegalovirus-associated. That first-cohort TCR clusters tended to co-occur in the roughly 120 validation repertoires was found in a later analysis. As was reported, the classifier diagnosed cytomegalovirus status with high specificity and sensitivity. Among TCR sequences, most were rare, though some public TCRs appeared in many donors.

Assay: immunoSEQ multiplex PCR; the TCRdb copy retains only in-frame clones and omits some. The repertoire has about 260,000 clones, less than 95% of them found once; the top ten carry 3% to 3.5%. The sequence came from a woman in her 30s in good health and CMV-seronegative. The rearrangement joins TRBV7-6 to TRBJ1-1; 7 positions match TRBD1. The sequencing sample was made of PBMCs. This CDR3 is CASSPRGLNTEAFF. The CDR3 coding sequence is TGTGCCAGCAGCCCCAGGGGGTTGAACACTGAAGCTTTCTTT.